Listed here are 13 T cell receptor beta chains from one sample, sequenced in a study of blood T cell repertoires in COVID-19. TCRdb's copy holds only in-frame clones and misses some; the assay was immunoSEQ multiplex PCR. The sample has about 200,000 clones, roughly 85% seen once. Sequencing input: peripheral blood. The source of these receptors is a woman older than 75 with acute or convalescent COVID-19.

This chain uses TRBV6-5 with TRBJ2-5; tentatively, D is TRBD1 (6 bases). Germline loops: CDR1 MNHEY, CDR2 SVGAGI. The CDR3 has 16 amino acids. Trimming stripped 0 bases from V and 5 bases from J, with 16 bases between. For the CDR3, the DNA is TGTGCCAGCAGTTACTCAAACACAGGGCTTTGGGAGACCCAGTACTTC. Amino acid sequence: CASSYSNTGLWETQYF.

J is TRBJ2-3 and V is TRBV9; maybe TRBD2 (5 bases). V was clipped by 0 bases and J by 4 bases, with 15 bases between them. CDR3 length: 16 residues. Germline V gene data show CDR1 as SGDLS and CDR2 as YYNGEE. CDR3 residues: CASSVAEGARPDTQYF. As DNA, the CDR3 is TGTGCCAGCAGCGTAGCAGAGGGAGCTCGTCCAGATACGCAGTATTTT.

This clone was seen only a few times. The chain links TRBV2 to TRBJ1-5, with D unclear. Looked up from germline, CDR1 is SNHLY and CDR2 is FYNNEI. CDR3 length: 13 residues. V lost 4 bases and J lost 4, with 8 bases in between. Here the CDR3 reads CASSGTPNQPQHF. CDR3 DNA: TGTGCCAGCAGTGGTACACCAAATCAGCCCCAGCATTTT.

In this sample, this clone turned up once. The chain is built from TRBV5-6 and TRBJ2-7; D gene uncertain. Trimming took 1 base from V and 0 from J, leaving 11 bases between them. The CDR3 sequence is 15 residues long. Looked up from germline, CDR1 is SGHDT and CDR2 is YYEEEE. The CDR3 reads CASSLLSGDSYEQYF. The CDR3 DNA reads as TGTGCCAGCAGCTTGTTGTCAGGCGACTCCTACGAGCAGTACTTC.

V usage is TRBV7-6 and J usage is TRBJ2-2; weak D call: TRBD1 (5 bases). Germline CDR1 and CDR2: SGHVS and FNYEAQ. The V end was cut by 5 bases, the J end by 0 bases, with 16 bases between. The CDR3 consists of 17 residues. DNA of the CDR3: TGTGCCAGCAGCGCACCAACAGGCTCTCCGAACACCGGGGAGCTGTTTTTT. Its translation is CASSAPTGSPNTGELFF.

This chain links TRBV5-1 with TRBJ1-4; D is possibly TRBD1 (5 bases). Deletions cut 3 bases from V and 2 bases from J, with 11 bases between. This CDR3 spans 15 amino acids. The germline gives CDR1 SGHRS, CDR2 YFSETQ. CDR3 in amino acids: CASSWSGSTNEKLFF. The CDR3 coding sequence is TGCGCCAGCAGCTGGTCAGGGTCCACTAATGAAAAACTGTTTTTT. The full variable domain, with the rest looked up from reference TRBV5-1 and TRBJ1-4, is KAGVTQTPRYLIKTRGQQVTLSCSPISGHRSVSWYQQTPGQGLQFLFEYFSETQRNKGNFPGRFSGRQFSNSRSEMNVSTLELGDSALYLCASSWSGSTNEKLFFGSGTQLSVL.

This chain uses TRBV21-1 with TRBJ1-3; the table's D call TRBD1 went unverified against the DNA. TRBV21-1 is a pseudogene locus. The CDR3 sequence is 18 residues long. The CDR3 DNA follows: TGTGCCAGCAGCAAAGATAGAAGGGGGCCCGACTCTGGAAACACCATATATTTT. It codes for CASSKDRRGPDSGNTIYF.

V gene TRBV19 combines with J gene TRBJ2-7; 14 bases fit TRBD2. The CDR3 totals 19 residues. The V and J ends lost 6 bases and 3 bases, in that order; junction bases with no gene match: 16. Germline V lookup: CDR1 LNHDA, CDR2 SQIVND (reference sequence). The CDR3 sequence is CASSRAGTSGSGDFYEQYF. Written as DNA, the CDR3 is TGTGCCAGTAGCCGAGCCGGGACTAGCGGGAGCGGGGATTTCTACGAGCAGTACTTC.

This clone showed up just once. As DNA, the CDR3 is TGTGCCAGCAGCTTTACAGGGGTATCTTTCGGGGAGACCCAGTACTTC. Translated, it gives CASSFTGVSFGETQYF. V usage is TRBV7-2 and J usage is TRBJ2-5; 7 nucleotides agree with TRBD1. Germline assignment: CDR1 SGHTA and CDR2 FQGNSA. This CDR3 is built from 16 residues. J gave up 5 bases and V 3 bases, and 12 bases lay outside the gene matches.

This chain uses TRBV6-5 with TRBJ2-1, with 7 positions matching TRBD2. Germline V CDR1 and CDR2: MNHEY, SVGAGI. CDR3 length: 14 residues. Trimming took 5 bases from V and 7 from J; bases not matched to a gene: 8. CDR3 sequence: CASSRRQRGNEQFF. CDR3 in DNA: TGTGCCAGCAGTCGACGGCAGCGGGGTAATGAGCAGTTCTTC.

The rearrangement uses TRBV18 and TRBJ1-3, with a tentative D call TRBD1 (6 bases). V shed 3 bases and J shed 2 bases, with 14 bases lying between them. From germline, CDR1 is KGHSH and CDR2 LQKENI. This CDR3 has 16 residues. The CDR3 DNA follows: TGTGCCAGCTCACCCGGAGGACAGAAGACTGGAAACACCATATATTTT. Its protein product is CASSPGGQKTGNTIYF.

The chain links TRBV7-3 to TRBJ2-2; D not certain. Germline CDR1 is SGHTA and CDR2 is FQGTGA. This CDR3 region has 14 residues. V lost 2 bases to trimming and J lost 2 bases, with 6 bases between them. The CDR3 is CASSLGSNTGELFF. The DNA for the CDR3 is TGTGCCAGCAGCTTAGGCAGTAACACCGGGGAGCTGTTTTTT.

The rearrangement uses TRBV5-1 and TRBJ1-2; tentatively, D is TRBD1 (6 bases). Trimming removed 4 bases from V and 10 bases from J, with 17 bases in between. This CDR3 is built from 13 residues. Per the germline V gene, CDR1 is SGHRS and CDR2 is YFSETQ. The CDR3 loop is CASSPTGQIDYTF. CDR3 nucleotides: TGCGCCAGCAGCCCCACCGGACAGATTGACTACACCTTC.